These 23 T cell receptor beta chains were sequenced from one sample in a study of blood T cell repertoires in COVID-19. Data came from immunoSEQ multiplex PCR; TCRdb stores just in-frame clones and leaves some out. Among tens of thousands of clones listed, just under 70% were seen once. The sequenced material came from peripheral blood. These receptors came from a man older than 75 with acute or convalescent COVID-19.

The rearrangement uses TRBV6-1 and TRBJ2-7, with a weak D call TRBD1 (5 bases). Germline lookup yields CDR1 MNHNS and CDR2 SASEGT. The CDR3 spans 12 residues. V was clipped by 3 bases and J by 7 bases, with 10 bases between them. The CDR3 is CASSDRVREQYF. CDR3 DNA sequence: TGTGCCAGCAGTGACAGGGTGAGGGAGCAGTACTTC.

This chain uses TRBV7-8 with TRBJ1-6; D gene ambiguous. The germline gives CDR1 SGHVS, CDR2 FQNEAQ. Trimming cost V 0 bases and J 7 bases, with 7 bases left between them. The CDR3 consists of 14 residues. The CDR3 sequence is CASSLAYLNSPLHF. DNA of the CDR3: TGTGCCAGCAGCTTAGCGTATCTAAATTCACCCCTCCACTTT. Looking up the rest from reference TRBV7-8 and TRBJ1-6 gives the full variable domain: GAGVSQSPRYKVAKRGQDVALRCDPISGHVSLFWYQQALGQGPEFLTYFQNEAQLDKSGLPSDRFFAERPEGSVSTLKIQRTQQEDSAVYLCASSLAYLNSPLHFGNGTRLTVT.

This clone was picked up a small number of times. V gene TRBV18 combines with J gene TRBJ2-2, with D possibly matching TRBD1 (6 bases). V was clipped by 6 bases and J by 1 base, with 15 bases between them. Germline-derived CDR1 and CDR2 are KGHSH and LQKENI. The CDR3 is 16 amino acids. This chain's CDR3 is CASSLTETGNTGELFF. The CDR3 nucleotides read TGTGCCAGCTCCCTCACCGAGACAGGGAACACCGGGGAGCTGTTTTTT.

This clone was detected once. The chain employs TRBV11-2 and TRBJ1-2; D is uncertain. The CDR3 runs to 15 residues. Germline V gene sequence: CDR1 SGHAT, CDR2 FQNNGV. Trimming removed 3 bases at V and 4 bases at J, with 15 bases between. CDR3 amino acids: CASSFFRDQPYGYTF. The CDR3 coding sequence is TGTGCCAGCAGCTTCTTCCGGGATCAACCCTATGGCTACACCTTC.

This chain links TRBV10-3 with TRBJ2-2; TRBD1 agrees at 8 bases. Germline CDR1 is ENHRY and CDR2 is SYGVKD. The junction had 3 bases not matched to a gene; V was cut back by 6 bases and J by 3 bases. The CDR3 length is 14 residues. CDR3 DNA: TGTGCCATCAGCATGACAGGGGACACCGGGGAGCTGTTTTTT. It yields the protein CAISMTGDTGELFF.

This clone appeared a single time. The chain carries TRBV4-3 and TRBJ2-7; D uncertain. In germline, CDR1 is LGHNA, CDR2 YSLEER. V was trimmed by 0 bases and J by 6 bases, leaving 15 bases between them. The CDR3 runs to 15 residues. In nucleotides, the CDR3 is TGCGCCAGCAGCCAAGAGTTGAGCTTTTCTGGCGAGCAGTACTTC. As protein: CASSQELSFSGEQYF.

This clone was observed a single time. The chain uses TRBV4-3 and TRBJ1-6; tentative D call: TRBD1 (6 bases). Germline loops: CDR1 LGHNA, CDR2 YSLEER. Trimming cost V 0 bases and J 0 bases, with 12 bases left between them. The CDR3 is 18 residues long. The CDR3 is CASSQEQGLSSYNSPLHF. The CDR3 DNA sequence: TGCGCCAGCAGCCAAGAACAGGGCCTCAGCTCCTATAATTCACCCCTCCACTTT.

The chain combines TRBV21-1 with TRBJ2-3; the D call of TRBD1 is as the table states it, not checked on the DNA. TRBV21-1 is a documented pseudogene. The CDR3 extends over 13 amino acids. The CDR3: CASSTRTGSTQYF. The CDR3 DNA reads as TGTGCCAGCAGCACTCGGACAGGGAGTACGCAGTATTTT.

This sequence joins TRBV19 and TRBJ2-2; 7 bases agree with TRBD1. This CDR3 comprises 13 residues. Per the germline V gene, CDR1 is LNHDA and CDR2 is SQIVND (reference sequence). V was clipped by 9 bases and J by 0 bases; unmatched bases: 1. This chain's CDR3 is CASGTANTGELFF. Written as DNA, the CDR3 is TGTGCCAGCGGGACAGCGAACACCGGGGAGCTGTTTTTT.

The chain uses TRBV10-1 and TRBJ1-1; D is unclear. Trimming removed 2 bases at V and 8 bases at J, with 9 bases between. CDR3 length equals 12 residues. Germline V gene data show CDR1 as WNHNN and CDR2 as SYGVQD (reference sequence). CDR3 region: CASSEPGREAFF. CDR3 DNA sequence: TGCGCCAGCAGTGAGCCGGGTCGAGAAGCTTTCTTT.

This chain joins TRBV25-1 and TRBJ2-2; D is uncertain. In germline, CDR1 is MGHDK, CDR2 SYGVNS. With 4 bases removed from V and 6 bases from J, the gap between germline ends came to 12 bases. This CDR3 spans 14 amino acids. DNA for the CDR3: TGTGCCAGCAGTGGACTCGGAGTTGCCGGGGAGCTGTTTTTT. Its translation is CASSGLGVAGELFF.

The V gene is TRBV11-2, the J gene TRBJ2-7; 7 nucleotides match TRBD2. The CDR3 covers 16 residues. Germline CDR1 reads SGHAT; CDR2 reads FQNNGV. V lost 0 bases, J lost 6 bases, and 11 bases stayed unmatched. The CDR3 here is CASSLDPRGSSGEQYF. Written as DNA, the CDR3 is TGTGCCAGCAGCTTAGATCCTCGCGGGAGCTCGGGCGAGCAGTACTTC.

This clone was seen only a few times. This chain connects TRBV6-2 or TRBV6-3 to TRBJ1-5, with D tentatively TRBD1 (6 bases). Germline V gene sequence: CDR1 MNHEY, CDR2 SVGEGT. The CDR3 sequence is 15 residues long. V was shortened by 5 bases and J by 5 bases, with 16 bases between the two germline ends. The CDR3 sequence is CASSPRPQGDQPQHF. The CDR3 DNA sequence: TGTGCCAGCAGTCCGCGCCCACAGGGCGATCAGCCCCAGCATTTT.

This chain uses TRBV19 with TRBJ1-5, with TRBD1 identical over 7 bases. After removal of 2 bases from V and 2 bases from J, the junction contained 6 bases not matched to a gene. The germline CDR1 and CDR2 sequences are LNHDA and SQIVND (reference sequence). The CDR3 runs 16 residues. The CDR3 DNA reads TGTGCCAGTAGTATACGCCATCAGGGGGGCAATCAGCCCCAGCATTTT. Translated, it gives CASSIRHQGGNQPQHF.

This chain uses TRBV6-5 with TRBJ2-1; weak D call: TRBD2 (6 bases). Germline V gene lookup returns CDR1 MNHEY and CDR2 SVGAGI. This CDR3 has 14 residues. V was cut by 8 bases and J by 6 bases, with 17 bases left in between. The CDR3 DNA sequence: TGTGCCAGCGCGCGGGGTGGGGTGAGCAATGAGCAGTTCTTC. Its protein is CASARGGVSNEQFF.

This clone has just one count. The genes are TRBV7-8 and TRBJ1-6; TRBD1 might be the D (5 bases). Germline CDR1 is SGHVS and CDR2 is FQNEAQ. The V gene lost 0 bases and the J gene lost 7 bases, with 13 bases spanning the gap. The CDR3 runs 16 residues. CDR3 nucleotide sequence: TGTGCCAGCAGCTTAGCGCAGGGTCCCCGGAATTCACCCCTCCACTTT. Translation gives CASSLAQGPRNSPLHF.

CDR3 residues: CASRGGGSYNSPLHF. CDR3 DNA: TGTGCCAGCCGGGGCGGGGGGTCCTATAATTCACCCCTCCACTTT. The rearrangement links TRBV6-5 to TRBJ1-6, with a tentative D call TRBD1 (5 bases). Looked up from germline, CDR1 is MNHEY and CDR2 is SVGAGI. V shed 8 bases and J shed 1 base, with 12 bases lying between them. The CDR3 sequence is 15 residues long.

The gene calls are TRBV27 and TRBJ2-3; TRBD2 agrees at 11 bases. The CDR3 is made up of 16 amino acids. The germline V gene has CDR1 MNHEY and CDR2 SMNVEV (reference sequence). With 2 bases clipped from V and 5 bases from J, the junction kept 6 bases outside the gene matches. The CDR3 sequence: CASSLRLAGTRDTQYF. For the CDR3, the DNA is TGTGCCAGCAGTTTACGACTAGCGGGAACCAGAGATACGCAGTATTTT.

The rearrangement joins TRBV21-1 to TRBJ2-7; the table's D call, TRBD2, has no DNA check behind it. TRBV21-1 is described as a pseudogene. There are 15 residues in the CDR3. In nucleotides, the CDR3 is TGTGCAAAGCAATGCCCAGGCGGACTAGCGAGCGAGCAGTACTTC. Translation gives CAKQCPGGLASEQYF.

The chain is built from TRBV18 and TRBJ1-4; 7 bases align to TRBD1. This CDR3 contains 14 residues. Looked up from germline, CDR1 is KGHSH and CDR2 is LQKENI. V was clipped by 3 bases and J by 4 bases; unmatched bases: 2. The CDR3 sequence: CASSPDRRNEKLFF. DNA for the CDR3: TGTGCCAGCTCACCGGACAGGCGTAATGAAAAACTGTTTTTT.

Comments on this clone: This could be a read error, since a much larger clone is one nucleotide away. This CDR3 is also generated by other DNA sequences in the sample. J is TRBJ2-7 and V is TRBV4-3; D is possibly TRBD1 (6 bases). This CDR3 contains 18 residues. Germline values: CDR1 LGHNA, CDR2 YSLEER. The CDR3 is CASSQEVGGRRVKNEQYF. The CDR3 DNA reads TGCGCCAGCAGCCAAGAGGTAGGGGGACGCCGGGTAAAGAACGAGCAATACTTC.

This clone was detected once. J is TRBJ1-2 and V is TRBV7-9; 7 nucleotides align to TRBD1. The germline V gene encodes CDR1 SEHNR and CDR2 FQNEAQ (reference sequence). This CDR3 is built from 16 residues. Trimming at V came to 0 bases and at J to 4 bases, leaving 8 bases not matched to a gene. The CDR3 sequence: CASSLAGQTSFYGYTF. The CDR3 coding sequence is TGTGCCAGCAGCTTAGCGGGACAGACTTCGTTCTATGGCTACACCTTC. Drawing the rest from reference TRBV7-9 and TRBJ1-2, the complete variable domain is DTGVSQNPRHKITKRGQNVTFRCDPISEHNRLYWYRQTLGQGPEFLTYFQNEAQLEKSRLLSDRFSAERPKGSFSTLEIQRTEQGDSAMYLCASSLAGQTSFYGYTFGSGTRLTVV.

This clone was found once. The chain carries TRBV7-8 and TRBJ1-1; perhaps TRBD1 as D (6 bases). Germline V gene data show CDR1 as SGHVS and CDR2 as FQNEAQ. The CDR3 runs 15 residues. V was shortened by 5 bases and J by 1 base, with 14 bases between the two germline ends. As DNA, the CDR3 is TGTGCCAGCAGCATCCTGCCACAGGGGAACACTGAAGCTTTCTTT. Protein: CASSILPQGNTEAFF.